A single sample gave rise to the 23 T cell receptor beta chains below, sequenced in a study of shared clonotypes between healthy human individuals. The assay was immunoSEQ multiplex PCR, and TCRdb's table has in-frame clones only and misses some. The data hold under 2,500,000 clones, with nearly 97% observed a single time. Specimen: naive CD4+ T cells sorted from blood. Stated subset: CD45RA+ positively selected. These receptors all stem from a man in his late teens or twenties in good health.

A remark on this clone: Additional DNA sequences in this sample encode the identical CDR3. CDR3 in amino acids: CASSLTGGDQPQHF. The CDR3 region has the DNA TGTGCCAGCAGTTTAACGGGGGGGGATCAGCCCCAGCATTTT. The chain carries TRBV28 and TRBJ1-5; the D gene is possibly TRBD1 (5 bases). V lost 2 bases, J lost 5 bases, and 10 bases lay in between. Looked up from germline, CDR1 is MDHEN and CDR2 is SYDVKM. The CDR3 is made up of 14 amino acids. The full variable domain, rest sourced from reference TRBV28 and TRBJ1-5, is DVKVTQSSRYLVKRTGEKVFLECVQDMDHENMFWYRQDPGLGLRLIYFSYDVKMKEKGDIPEGYSVSREKKERFSLILESASTNQTSMYLCASSLTGGDQPQHFGDGTRLSIL.

This clone was counted once. The chain has TRBV6-5 and TRBJ1-1, with TRBD1 as a possible D gene (5 bases). Deletions cut 2 bases from V and 1 base from J, with 8 bases between. Looked up from germline, CDR1 is MNHEY and CDR2 is SVGAGI. The CDR3 is 14 amino acids. CDR3 sequence (DNA): TGTGCCAGCAGTTACGACGGACAGAACACTGAAGCTTTCTTT. Amino acids: CASSYDGQNTEAFF.

The genes are TRBV18 and TRBJ1-1; 8 bases match TRBD1. After removal of 5 bases from V and 2 bases from J, the junction contained 7 bases not matched to a gene. Germline CDR1 is KGHSH and CDR2 is LQKENI. CDR3 length: 15 residues. The CDR3 nucleotides are TGTGCCAGCTCAGCCGGGACAGGCTCTAACACTGAAGCTTTCTTT. Amino acids: CASSAGTGSNTEAFF.

The chain joins TRBV12-5 to TRBJ2-7, with 8 positions matching TRBD1. Germline CDR1 is LGHNT and CDR2 is FRNRAP. V shed 5 bases, J shed 3 bases, and the junction held 3 bases outside the gene matches. The CDR3 totals 13 residues. The CDR3: CASGRTGFYEQYF. The DNA of the CDR3 is TGTGCTAGTGGTAGGACAGGGTTCTACGAGCAGTACTTC.

The CDR3 DNA is TGTGCCAGCAACCCCGGGACAGGCTACGAGCAGTACTTC. As protein: CASNPGTGYEQYF. The gene calls are TRBV2 and TRBJ2-7; 8 bases are shared with TRBD1. The CDR3 sequence is 13 residues long. Germline CDR1 reads SNHLY; CDR2 reads FYNNEI. V lost 7 bases and J lost 3; bases outside the gene matches: 5.

This rearrangement joins TRBV30 to TRBJ1-3; D remains ambiguous. The CDR3 runs 13 residues. Germline CDR1 is GTSNPN and CDR2 is SVGIG (reference sequence). V was clipped by 1 base and J by 4 bases, with 8 bases between them. The CDR3 is CAWSAHSGNTIYF. The CDR3 DNA is TGTGCCTGGAGTGCTCATTCCGGAAACACCATATATTTT.

About this clone: The same CDR3 arises from other DNA sequences in this sample as well. V and J are TRBV11-2 and TRBJ2-2; maybe TRBD2 (5 bases). This CDR3 comprises 14 residues. The germline V gene has CDR1 SGHAT and CDR2 FQNNGV. V lost 2 bases to trimming and J lost 1 base, with 5 bases between them. CDR3 residues: CASSLRENTGELFF. In DNA, the CDR3 is TGTGCCAGCAGCTTACGGGAGAACACCGGGGAGCTGTTTTTT. Full variable domain (outside the CDR3, taken from reference TRBV11-2 and TRBJ2-2): EAGVAQSPRYKIIEKRQSVAFWCNPISGHATLYWYQQILGQGPKLLIQFQNNGVVDDSQLPKDRFSAERLKGVDSTLKIQPAKLEDSAVYLCASSLRENTGELFFGEGSRLTVL.

V usage is TRBV5-1 and J usage is TRBJ1-2; TRBD1 aligns across 7 bases. The CDR3 spans 15 residues. Trimming took 4 bases from V and 6 from J; bases not matched to a gene: 12. The germline gives CDR1 SGHRS, CDR2 YFSETQ. The DNA of the CDR3 is TGCGCCAGCAGCCAGACTTCGACAGGGAAGGATGGCTACACCTTC. It translates to CASSQTSTGKDGYTF.

This clone was detected a few times. This same CDR3 is encoded by further DNA sequences in the sample. The rearrangement joins TRBV5-1 to TRBJ2-7; D is undetermined. The CDR3 is made up of 14 amino acids. Trimming took 0 bases from V and 2 from J, leaving 9 bases between them. Germline values: CDR1 SGHRS, CDR2 YFSETQ. CDR3: CASSLGGPTYEQYF. Written as DNA, the CDR3 is TGCGCCAGCAGCTTGGGCGGACCTACCTACGAGCAGTACTTC.

This sequence joins TRBV30 and TRBJ1-2; the match to TRBD1 covers 7 bases. Germline CDR1 reads GTSNPN; CDR2 reads SVGIG (reference sequence). The CDR3 spans 14 residues. V shed 1 base, J shed 7 bases, and the junction held 9 bases outside the gene matches. The CDR3 sequence: CAWSASIQGVGYTF. The CDR3 DNA sequence: TGTGCCTGGAGTGCTTCGATTCAGGGGGTTGGCTACACCTTC.

In this sample, this clone turned up once. This rearrangement joins TRBV25-1 to TRBJ1-3, with D perhaps matching TRBD1 (5 bases). Between the trimmed V and J ends, which lost 3 bases and 3 bases, there was a span of 15 bases. Germline CDR1 MGHDK, CDR2 SYGVNS. There are 16 residues in the CDR3. This CDR3 is CASSEWLGGSGNTIYF. As DNA, the CDR3 is TGTGCCAGCAGTGAGTGGTTGGGGGGAAGTGGAAACACCATATATTTT.

This clone was recorded once. The chain links TRBV30 to TRBJ1-3; D gene uncertain. CDR1 and CDR2 from the germline V gene are GTSNPN and SVGIG (reference sequence). Trimming removed 5 bases at V and 0 bases at J, with 5 bases between. This CDR3 is 12 amino acids long. The CDR3 loop is CAWLGSGNTIYF. The CDR3 coding sequence is TGTGCCTGGTTGGGCTCTGGAAACACCATATATTTT.

The chain joins TRBV6-1 to TRBJ2-6; D possibly corresponds to TRBD1 (6 bases). There are 17 residues in the CDR3. The V gene lost 0 bases and the J gene lost 4 bases, with 13 bases spanning the gap. Germline loops: CDR1 MNHNS, CDR2 SASEGT. CDR3 DNA sequence: TGTGCCAGCAGTGAAGCGCTGAGGGGGACGGGGGCCAACGTCCTGACTTTC. Protein sequence: CASSEALRGTGANVLTF.

With respect to this clone: This CDR3 is also generated by other DNA sequences in the sample. The chain has TRBV9 and TRBJ2-1; 11 bases align to TRBD2. The CDR3 extends over 15 amino acids. J gave up 2 bases and V 2 bases, and 0 bases lay outside the gene matches. Germline CDR1 SGDLS, CDR2 YYNGEE. The CDR3 sequence: CASSVTSGAYNEQFF. CDR3 DNA: TGTGCCAGCAGCGTGACTAGCGGGGCCTACAATGAGCAGTTCTTC.

J is TRBJ1-6 and V is TRBV30; 9 nucleotides agree with TRBD1. Germline V gene sequence: CDR1 GTSNPN, CDR2 SVGIG (reference sequence). Unmatched junction bases numbered 6, after V lost 0 bases and J lost 3 bases. CDR3 length: 17 amino acids. CDR3 amino acids: CAWSVRGTGSYNSPLHF. The CDR3 DNA reads TGTGCCTGGAGTGTAAGGGGGACAGGGAGCTATAATTCACCCCTCCACTTT.

V gene TRBV2 combines with J gene TRBJ2-7; TRBD2 might be the D (6 bases). Germline-derived CDR1 and CDR2 are SNHLY and FYNNEI. The length of the CDR3 is 15 residues. V was trimmed by 6 bases and J by 4 bases, leaving 19 bases between them. The CDR3 loop reads CASSGGLAGQYEQYF. DNA for the CDR3: TGTGCCAGCAGCGGGGGACTTGCGGGGCAGTACGAGCAGTACTTC.

Turning to this clone: The sample holds other DNA sequences that translate to the same CDR3. The gene calls are TRBV6-5 and TRBJ1-1; D not certain. The CDR3 totals 13 residues. V dropped 3 bases and J dropped 1 base, with 6 bases sitting between them. The germline CDR1 and CDR2 sequences are MNHEY and SVGAGI. CDR3 in amino acids: CASSYSSNTEAFF. CDR3 DNA sequence: TGTGCCAGCAGTTATTCTTCGAACACTGAAGCTTTCTTT.

The chain is built from TRBV6-6 and TRBJ2-7, with a possible D match to TRBD2 (5 bases). The V and J ends lost 0 bases and 3 bases respectively, with 9 bases between them. CDR1 is MNHNY and CDR2 is SVGAGI in the germline V gene (reference sequence). The CDR3 length is 14 residues. The CDR3 here is CASSYSGAFYEQYF. The CDR3 nucleotides are TGTGCCAGCAGTTACTCGGGAGCCTTCTACGAGCAGTACTTC.

The chain uses TRBV4-2 and TRBJ2-5; D may correspond to TRBD1 or TRBD2 (5 bases each). Trimming shortened V by 3 bases and J by 5 bases, and 19 bases separated the two germline ends. This CDR3 has 16 amino acids. Germline assignment: CDR1 LGHNA and CDR2 YNFKEQ. CDR3 nucleotide sequence: TGTGCCAGCAGCCAGGAGGCTCGAGGGGCGGGTGAGACCCAGTACTTC. Its translation: CASSQEARGAGETQYF.

This clone was detected once. The chain joins TRBV5-1 to TRBJ1-3, with D uncertain. The CDR3 is 13 residues long. Germline V gene sequence: CDR1 SGHRS, CDR2 YFSETQ. V was shortened by 7 bases and J by 2 bases, with 10 bases between the two germline ends. CDR3 region: CASAERPGNTIYF. In nucleotides, the CDR3 is TGCGCCAGCGCAGAACGACCTGGAAACACCATATATTTT.

The chain links TRBV2 to TRBJ1-2; 7 nucleotides match TRBD1. This CDR3 is 11 amino acids long. Germline loops: CDR1 SNHLY, CDR2 FYNNEI. V lost 8 bases to trimming and J lost 7 bases; unmatched junction nucleotides: 4. CDR3 residues: CASGRQGGYTF. CDR3 DNA: TGTGCCAGCGGGCGACAGGGTGGCTACACCTTC. The entire variable domain, with the rest obtained from reference TRBV2 and TRBJ1-2, is as follows: EPEVTQTPSHQVTQMGQEVILRCVPISNHLYFYWYRQILGQKVEFLVSFYNNEISEKSEIFDDQFSVERPDGSNFTLKIRSTKLEDSAMYFCASGRQGGYTFGSGTRLTVV.

This rearrangement joins TRBV2 to TRBJ2-1, with D unresolved. Germline CDR1 SNHLY, CDR2 FYNNEI. The length of the CDR3 is 12 residues. Trimming cost V 8 bases and J 15 bases, with 20 bases left between them. This chain's CDR3 is CASGVNNLGMFF. As DNA, the CDR3 is TGTGCCAGCGGGGTAAACAACCTCGGTATGTTCTTC.

This chain joins TRBV7-9 and TRBJ2-5; 8 positions agree with TRBD2. V was clipped by 1 base and J by 5 bases; unmatched bases: 12. Germline CDR1 and CDR2: SEHNR and FQNEAQ (reference sequence). This CDR3 region has 17 residues. Here the CDR3 reads CASSLDPGRGFTETQYF. CDR3 sequence (DNA): TGTGCCAGCAGCTTAGATCCCGGGAGGGGTTTTACGGAGACCCAGTACTTC. The full variable domain, rest sourced from reference TRBV7-9 and TRBJ2-5, is DTGVSQNPRHKITKRGQNVTFRCDPISEHNRLYWYRQTLGQGPEFLTYFQNEAQLEKSRLLSDRFSAERPKGSFSTLEIQRTEQGDSAMYLCASSLDPGRGFTETQYFGPGTRLLVL.